The 17 T cell receptor beta chains below all came from one sample that was sequenced in a study of human T cells and chemical hapten exposure. TCRdb independently ran MiXCR on the RACE reads; one entry per CDR3 protein. The data contain 74,000 or so distinct CDR3 sequences, 10% to 15% of them singletons. The time point denotes: patch test 1, 2 weeks after DPC sensitization. Treatment reported: therapeutic diphenylcyclopropenone sensitization with weekly scalp DPC. The sample consisted of whole blood, taken in connection with sensitization to the hapten diphenylcyclopropenone (DPC). The receptors were sampled from a woman in her sixties or seventies with alopecia areata. Some clones in this sample may be carry-over from other donors' samples.

In its sample, this clonotype was seen a few times. V and J are TRBV7-3 and TRBJ1-1; D gene ambiguous. V was cut by 1 base and J by 5 bases, with 14 bases left in between. The germline gives CDR1 SGHTA, CDR2 FQGTGA. The CDR3 runs 15 residues. The CDR3 DNA reads TGTGCCAGCAGCTTAAGTGCGGGATTGGGAACTGAAGCTTTCTTT. Translating it yields CASSLSAGLGTEAFF.

This clonotype was seen a handful of times. The rearrangement links TRBV20-1 to TRBJ2-3, with D tentatively TRBD2 (7 bases). CDR1 is DFQATT, CDR2 SNEGSKA, per germline (reference sequence). The CDR3 sequence is 16 residues long. V lost 3 bases, J lost 6 bases, and 22 bases lay in between. CDR3 loop: CSASSSGSGGRDTQYF. The CDR3 DNA follows: TGCAGTGCTAGTTCGTCGGGGTCGGGGGGCCGCGATACGCAGTATTTT.

DNA for the CDR3: TGTGCCACCAGCAGAGAAAGGACCGGGACAGATACGCAGTATTTT. It codes for CATSRERTGTDTQYF. The rearrangement links TRBV15 to TRBJ2-3, with D hard to call. CDR1 LNHNV and CDR2 YYDKDF come from the germline V gene (reference sequence). The V end lost 0 bases, the J end lost 3 bases, and 10 bases lay between the germline ends. The CDR3 loop spans 15 amino acids.

The sample holds a few counts of this clonotype. V gene TRBV6-6 combines with J gene TRBJ1-2; D may be TRBD1 (5 bases). The CDR3 sequence is 15 residues long. Germline values: CDR1 MNHNY, CDR2 SVGAGI (reference sequence). Trimming cost V 6 bases and J 8 bases, with 22 bases left between them. The chain's CDR3 is CASRAGTAMRSGYTF. In nucleotides, the CDR3 is TGTGCCAGCAGAGCCGGGACCGCAATGCGGAGCGGCTACACCTTC.

There are many counts of this clonotype. This chain links TRBV5-1 with TRBJ1-6, with TRBD1 matching 7 bases. The CDR3 covers 15 residues. V shed 4 bases, J shed 10 bases, and the junction held 11 bases outside the gene matches. CDR1 is SGHRS, CDR2 YFSETQ, per germline. CDR3 DNA sequence: TGCGCCAGCAGCCCCGAGGGGGCCATTCGATCACCCCTCCACTTT. Protein sequence: CASSPEGAIRSPLHF.

This clonotype came up many times. This rearrangement joins TRBV7-2 to TRBJ1-1, with D uncertain. V lost 5 bases and J 1 base, leaving 14 bases between the germline ends. CDR3 length equals 15 residues. Germline lookup yields CDR1 SGHTA and CDR2 FQGNSA. The CDR3 loop reads CASSPVNAGNTEAFF. The CDR3 nucleotides are TGTGCCAGCAGCCCCGTAAACGCAGGGAACACTGAAGCTTTCTTT.

This clonotype was seen many times. The V gene is TRBV23-1, the J gene TRBJ2-4; D is tentatively TRBD1 or TRBD2 (7 bases each). TRBV23-1 belongs to the ORF category, with a function that is uncertain. CDR3 length: 16 amino acids. V was cut by 0 bases and J by 9 bases, with 18 bases left in between. CDR3 region: CASSQSKTGRGGIQYF. Here the CDR3 DNA reads TGCGCCAGCAGTCAATCGAAGACAGGGAGGGGAGGCATTCAGTACTTC.

This clonotype has more than one count but fewer than ten. V is TRBV10-2 and J is TRBJ2-5; possible D gene TRBD2, 6 bases. Germline lookup yields CDR1 WSHSY and CDR2 SAAADI. The CDR3 spans 13 residues. With 1 base removed from V and 5 bases from J, the gap between germline ends came to 8 bases. The DNA of the CDR3 is TGCGCCAGCAGTGAGTTGGAGGGGGAGACCCAGTACTTC. It specifies CASSELEGETQYF.

This clonotype was observed a few times. This chain links TRBV18 with TRBJ2-6; the match to TRBD1 covers 9 bases. The trim removed 4 bases at V and 4 bases at J, leaving 8 bases unmatched. This CDR3 has 17 amino acids. Per germline, CDR1 KGHSH and CDR2 LQKENI. This CDR3 is CASSLRDRAPGANVLTF. The CDR3 DNA reads as TGTGCCAGCTCACTCCGGGACAGGGCGCCCGGGGCCAACGTCCTGACTTTC.

The chain has TRBV2 and TRBJ2-3; TRBD2 aligns across 8 bases. J gave up 1 base and V 9 bases, and 6 bases lay outside the gene matches. The CDR3 runs to 14 residues. Germline lookup yields CDR1 SNHLY and CDR2 FYNNEI. The CDR3 sequence is CASERGPGTDTQYF. The CDR3 DNA reads as TGTGCCAGTGAGCGGGGGCCGGGCACAGATACGCAGTATTTT.

This clonotype was seen only a few times. The J gene is TRBJ1-5, the V gene TRBV30; D is unresolved. The length of the CDR3 is 13 residues. Germline values: CDR1 GTSNPN, CDR2 SVGIG (reference sequence). CDR3 amino acids: CALRAGYDQPQHF. In nucleotides, the CDR3 is TGTGCGCTACGGGCAGGCTACGATCAGCCCCAGCATTTT. The variable domain in full, completed from reference TRBV30 and TRBJ1-5, reads SQTIHQWPATLVQPVGSPLSLECTVEGTSNPNLYWYRQAAGRGLQLLFYSVGIGQISSEVPQNLSASRPQDRQFILSSKKLLLSDSGFYLCALRAGYDQPQHFGDGTRLSIL.

The chain uses TRBV4-2 and TRBJ1-2; possibly TRBD1 for D (6 bases). The CDR3 covers 17 residues. Germline V gene data show CDR1 as LGHNA and CDR2 as YNFKEQ. Trimming left V 0 bases short and J 10 bases short, with 24 bases between. In nucleotides, the CDR3 is TGTGCCAGCAGCCAAGATCTCCGCCGCATATACGGACAGTCCTACACCTTC. Protein product: CASSQDLRRIYGQSYTF.

This clonotype was seen ten or more times. V gene TRBV6-5 combines with J gene TRBJ1-4; TRBD1 is a possible D gene (6 bases). Trimming cost V 6 bases and J 6 bases, with 17 bases left between them. The CDR3 consists of 15 residues. Germline CDR1 MNHEY, CDR2 SVGAGI. As DNA, the CDR3 is TGTGCCAGCAGACGTACAGGGTATTGGGATGAAAAACTGTTTTTT. Residues: CASRRTGYWDEKLFF.

This clonotype was seen ten or more times. The V and J genes are TRBV7-3 and TRBJ1-3; no clear D gene. This CDR3 contains 15 residues. Deletions cut 3 bases from V and 0 bases from J, with 9 bases between. The germline gives CDR1 SGHTA, CDR2 FQGTGA. CDR3 DNA sequence: TGTGCCAGCAGCTTGAACGGAAACTCTGGAAACACCATATATTTT. Its protein is CASSLNGNSGNTIYF.

This clonotype was seen repeatedly, ten times or more. The rearrangement links TRBV7-9 to TRBJ1-5; no reliable D call. With 2 bases removed from V and 7 bases from J, the gap between germline ends came to 9 bases. Per germline, CDR1 SEHNR and CDR2 FQNEAQ (reference sequence). The CDR3 is 13 amino acids. DNA of the CDR3: TGTGCCAGCAGCTTATCTGTGTACCAGCCCCAGCATTTT. It yields the protein CASSLSVYQPQHF.

This clonotype was counted many times. The CDR3 here is CASSPNQGGGDEKLFF. The DNA for the CDR3 is TGTGCCAGCTCACCGAACCAAGGAGGAGGGGATGAAAAACTGTTTTTT. The chain has TRBV18 and TRBJ1-4; TRBD1 is a possible D gene (5 bases). The CDR3 is 16 residues long. The germline V gene encodes CDR1 KGHSH and CDR2 LQKENI. Trimming removed 3 bases from V and 6 bases from J, with 17 bases in between.

The chain joins TRBV20-1 to TRBJ2-3; 9 nucleotides align to TRBD2. The CDR3 contains 14 residues. Germline values: CDR1 DFQATT, CDR2 SNEGSKA (reference sequence). V lost 6 bases, J lost 4 bases, and 8 bases stayed unmatched. CDR3 region: CSALRTSAADTQYF. The DNA for the CDR3 is TGCAGTGCCCTAAGGACTAGCGCTGCAGATACGCAGTATTTT.